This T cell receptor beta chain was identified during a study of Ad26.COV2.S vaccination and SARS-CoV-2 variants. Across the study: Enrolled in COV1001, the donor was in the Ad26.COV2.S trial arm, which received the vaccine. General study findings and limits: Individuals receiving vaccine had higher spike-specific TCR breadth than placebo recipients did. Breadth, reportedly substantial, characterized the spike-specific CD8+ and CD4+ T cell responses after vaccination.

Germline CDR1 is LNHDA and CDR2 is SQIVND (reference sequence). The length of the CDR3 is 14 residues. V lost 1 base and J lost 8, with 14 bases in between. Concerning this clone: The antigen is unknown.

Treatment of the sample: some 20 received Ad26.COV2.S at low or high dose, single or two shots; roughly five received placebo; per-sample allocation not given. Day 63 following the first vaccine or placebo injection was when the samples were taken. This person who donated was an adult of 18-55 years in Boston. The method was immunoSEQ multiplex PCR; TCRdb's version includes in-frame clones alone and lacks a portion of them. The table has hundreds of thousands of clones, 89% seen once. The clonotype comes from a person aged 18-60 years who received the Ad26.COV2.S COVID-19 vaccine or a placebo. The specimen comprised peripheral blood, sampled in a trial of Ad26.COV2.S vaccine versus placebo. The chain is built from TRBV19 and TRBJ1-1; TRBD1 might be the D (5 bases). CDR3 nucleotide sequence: TGTGCCAGTAGTATAGCCGATCAGGGTACCGAAGCTTTCTTT. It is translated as CASSIADQGTEAFF.